This T cell receptor beta chain is drawn from a study of blood T cell repertoires in COVID-19. Some clones are missing from TCRdb's copy, which holds only in-frame ones; the method was immunoSEQ multiplex PCR. The sample records 130,000 or so clones, 80% to 85% being singletons. Per the germline V gene, CDR1 is SGHTA and CDR2 is FQGNSA. The CDR3 is 13 residues long. V was cut by 0 bases and J by 4 bases, with 5 bases left in between. The table lists this clone with a few counts. The sample comprised peripheral blood. The TCR comes from an older woman with active or convalescent COVID-19. The chain is built from TRBV7-2 and TRBJ2-3; possibly TRBD2 for D (5 bases). The CDR3 bases are TGTGCCAGCAGCTTAGCGCGGGCAGATACGCAGTATTTT. It yields the protein CASSLARADTQYF. The full variable domain, its missing parts supplied by reference TRBV7-2 and TRBJ2-3, is GAGVSQSPSNKVTEKGKDVELRCDPISGHTALYWYRQSLGQGLEFLIYFQGNSAPDKSGLPSDRFSAERTGGSVSTLTIQRTQQEDSAVYLCASSLARADTQYFGPGTRLTVL.